The text below deals with one T cell receptor (beta chain). J gave up 0 bases and V 2 bases, and 11 bases lay outside the gene matches. Germline V gene data show CDR1 as SGHTA and CDR2 as FQGNSA. The CDR3 has 19 residues. These data originate in a study of blood T cell repertoires in COVID-19. Study-level information: There were acute and convalescent COVID-19 samples, and they came from the United States, Italy and Spain.

This table comes from immunoSEQ multiplex PCR, and its TCRdb copy is limited to in-frame clones, with some not included. The sample lists more than 450,000 clones, about nine tenths seen once, with 0.65% to 0.9% in the top ten. The sequence derives from a woman younger than 35 who had recovered from COVID-19. The genes are TRBV7-2 and TRBJ2-5, with 11 positions matching TRBD2. Sequencing was done on a sample of PBMCs or T cells enriched from blood (not recorded which). As DNA, the CDR3 is TGTGCCAGCAGCTTACATGGGGCTAGCGGGGGGTGGTACCAAGAGACCCAGTACTTC. Translating it yields CASSLHGASGGWYQETQYF.